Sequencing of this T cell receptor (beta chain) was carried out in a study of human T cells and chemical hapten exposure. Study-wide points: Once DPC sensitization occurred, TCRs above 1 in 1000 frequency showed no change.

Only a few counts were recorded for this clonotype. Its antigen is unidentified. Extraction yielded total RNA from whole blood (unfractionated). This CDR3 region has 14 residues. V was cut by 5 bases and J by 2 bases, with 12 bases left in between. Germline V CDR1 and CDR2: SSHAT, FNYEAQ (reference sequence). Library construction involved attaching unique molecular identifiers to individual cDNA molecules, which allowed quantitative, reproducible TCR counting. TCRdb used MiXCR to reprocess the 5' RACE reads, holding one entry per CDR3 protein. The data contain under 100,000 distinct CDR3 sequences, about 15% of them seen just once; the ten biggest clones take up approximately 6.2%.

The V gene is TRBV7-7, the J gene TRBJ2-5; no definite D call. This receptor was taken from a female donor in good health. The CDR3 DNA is TGTGCCAGCAGCCTAAGACCCGGGCAAGAGACCCAGTACTTC. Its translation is CASSLRPGQETQYF.